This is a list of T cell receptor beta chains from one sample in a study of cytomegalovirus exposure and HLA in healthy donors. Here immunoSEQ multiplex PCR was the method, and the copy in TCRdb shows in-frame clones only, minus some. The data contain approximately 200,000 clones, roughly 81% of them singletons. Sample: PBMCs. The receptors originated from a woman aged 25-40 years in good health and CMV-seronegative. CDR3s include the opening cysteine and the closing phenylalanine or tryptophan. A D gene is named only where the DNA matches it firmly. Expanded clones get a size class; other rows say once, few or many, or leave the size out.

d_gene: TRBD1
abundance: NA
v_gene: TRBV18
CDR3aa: CASSPNRGQSSYNEQFF

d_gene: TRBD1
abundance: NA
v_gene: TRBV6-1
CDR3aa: CASSEDRGSYNEQFF

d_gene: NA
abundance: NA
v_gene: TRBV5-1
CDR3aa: CASSPDRGFTEAFF

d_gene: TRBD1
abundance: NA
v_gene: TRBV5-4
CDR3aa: CASSPRQGGAFF

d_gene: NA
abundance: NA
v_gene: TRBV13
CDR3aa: CASSLGAQGRNQSQHF

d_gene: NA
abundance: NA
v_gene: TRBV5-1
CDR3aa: CASSLLPGFSGANVLTF

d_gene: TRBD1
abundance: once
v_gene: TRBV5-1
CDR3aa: CASSAEGGQPQHF

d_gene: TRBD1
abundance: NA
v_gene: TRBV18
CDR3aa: CASSRGQGYEQYF

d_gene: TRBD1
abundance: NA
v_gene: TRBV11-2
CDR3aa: CASSPDRATNEKLFF

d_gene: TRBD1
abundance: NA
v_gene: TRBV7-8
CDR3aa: CASSSGQAPYGYTF

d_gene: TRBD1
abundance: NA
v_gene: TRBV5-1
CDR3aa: CASRGIRQGMNTEAFF

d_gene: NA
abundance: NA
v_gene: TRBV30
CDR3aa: CAWSVVMESSGQHF

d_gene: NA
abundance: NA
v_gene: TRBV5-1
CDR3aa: CASSFGEVGSSSGNTIYF

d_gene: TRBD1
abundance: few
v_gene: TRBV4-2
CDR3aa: CASSQPLGQNYGYTF

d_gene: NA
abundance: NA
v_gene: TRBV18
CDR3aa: CASSPSEIAQFF

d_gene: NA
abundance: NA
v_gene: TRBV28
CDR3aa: CASSFDSVNEKLFF

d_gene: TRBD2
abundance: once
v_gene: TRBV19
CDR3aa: CASRLAGGENEQFF

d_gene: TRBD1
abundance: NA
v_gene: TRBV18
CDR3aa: CASSPPGGLETQYF

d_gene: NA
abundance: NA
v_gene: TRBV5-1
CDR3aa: CASSLLGLSSTDTQYF

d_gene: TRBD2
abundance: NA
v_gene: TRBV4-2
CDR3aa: CASSQEVGGGTYNEQFF

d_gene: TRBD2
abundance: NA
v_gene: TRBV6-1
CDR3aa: CASSEGTSGVGTQYF

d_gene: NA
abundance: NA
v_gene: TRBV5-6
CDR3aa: CASSSPRESTYSGANVLTF

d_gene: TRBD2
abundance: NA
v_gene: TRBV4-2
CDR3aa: CASSQDTLGLAGSYNEQFF

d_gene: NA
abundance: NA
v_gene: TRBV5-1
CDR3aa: CASSLGGISNQPQHF

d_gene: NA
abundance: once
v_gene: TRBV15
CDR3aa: CATSRSGVAGRMLTTNEKLFF

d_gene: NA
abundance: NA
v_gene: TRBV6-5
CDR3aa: CASIGYPPSYEQYF

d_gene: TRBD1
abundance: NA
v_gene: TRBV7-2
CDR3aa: CASSQTDREYGYTF

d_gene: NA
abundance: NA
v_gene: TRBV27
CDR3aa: CASMVGSSYNEQFF

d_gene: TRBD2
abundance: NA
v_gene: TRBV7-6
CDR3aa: CASSWLSGGNTGELFF

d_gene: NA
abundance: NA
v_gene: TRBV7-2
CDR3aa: CASSLALGGAHGETQYF

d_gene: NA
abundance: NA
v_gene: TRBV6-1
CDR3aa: CASSEDGGPYEQYF

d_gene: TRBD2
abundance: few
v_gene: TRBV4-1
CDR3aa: CASSQGGLANYEQYF

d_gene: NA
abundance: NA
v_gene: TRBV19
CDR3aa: CASSPHMSQETQYF

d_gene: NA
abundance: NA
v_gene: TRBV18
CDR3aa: CASSPLAAAKNIQYF

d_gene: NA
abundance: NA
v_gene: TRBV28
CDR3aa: CASSLDWKDTQYF

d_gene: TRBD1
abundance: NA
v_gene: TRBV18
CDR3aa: CASSLQTGQGQPQHF

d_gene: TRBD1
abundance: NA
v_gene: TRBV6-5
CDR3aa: CASSSLGTGSNYGYTF

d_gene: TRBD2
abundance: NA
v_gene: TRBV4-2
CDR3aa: CASSQRLARNNEQFF

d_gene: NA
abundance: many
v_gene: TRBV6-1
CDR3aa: CASSEIQGSGNTIYF

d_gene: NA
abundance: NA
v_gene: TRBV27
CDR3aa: CASSPSWAIPYSGNTIYF

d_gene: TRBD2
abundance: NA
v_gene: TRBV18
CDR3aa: CASSPHGLAGEQYF

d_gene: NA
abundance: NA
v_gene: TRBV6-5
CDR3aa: CASSYNAGTLPYEQYF

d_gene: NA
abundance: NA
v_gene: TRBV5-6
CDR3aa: CASSLAPRQGNSPLHF

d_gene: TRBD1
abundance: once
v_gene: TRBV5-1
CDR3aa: CASSSSSGQAYGYTF

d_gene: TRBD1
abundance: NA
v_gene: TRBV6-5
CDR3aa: CASSYSKGTGHSPLHF

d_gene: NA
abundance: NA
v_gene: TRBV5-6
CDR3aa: CASSTEETQYF

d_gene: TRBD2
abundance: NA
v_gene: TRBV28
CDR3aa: CASSFFSGGAHNEQFF

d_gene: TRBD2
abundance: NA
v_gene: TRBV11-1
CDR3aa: CASSLTAGGRETQYF

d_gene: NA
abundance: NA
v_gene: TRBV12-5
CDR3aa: CASGRDTLLNNEQFF

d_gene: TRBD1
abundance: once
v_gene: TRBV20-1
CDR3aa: CSGDREETQYF

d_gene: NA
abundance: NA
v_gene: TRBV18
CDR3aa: CASSVGENTEAFF

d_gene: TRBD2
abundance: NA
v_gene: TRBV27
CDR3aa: CASSSPSGGQETQYF

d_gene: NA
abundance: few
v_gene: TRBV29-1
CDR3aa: CSVWFARLDTQYF

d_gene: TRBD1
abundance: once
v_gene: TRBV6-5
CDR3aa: CASSLQGKYGYTF